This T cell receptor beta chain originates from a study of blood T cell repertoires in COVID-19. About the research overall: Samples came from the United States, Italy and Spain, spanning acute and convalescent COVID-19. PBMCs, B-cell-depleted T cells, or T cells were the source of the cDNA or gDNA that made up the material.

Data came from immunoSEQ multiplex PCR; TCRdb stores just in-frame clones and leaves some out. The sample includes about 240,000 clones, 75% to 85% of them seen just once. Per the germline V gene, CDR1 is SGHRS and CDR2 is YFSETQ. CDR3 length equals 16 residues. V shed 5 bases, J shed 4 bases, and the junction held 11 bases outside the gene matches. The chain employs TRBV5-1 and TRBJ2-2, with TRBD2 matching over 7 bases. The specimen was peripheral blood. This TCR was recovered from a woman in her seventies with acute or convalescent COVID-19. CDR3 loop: CASSPEAGSGTGELFF. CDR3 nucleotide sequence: TGCGCCAGCAGTCCGGAAGCGGGGTCGGGCACCGGGGAGCTGTTTTTT.